Shown below are 8 T cell receptor beta chains from a single sample sequenced in a study of T cell changes during pregnancy in multiple sclerosis (dated by TCRdb to about 2019). Library prep was done by the immunoSEQ multiplex PCR assay. TCRdb stores this immuneACCESS table with in-frame sequences only. Part of the clones is absent; in the studies checked, under half of the shortfall reflects unresolved V genes, and no reason is known for the rest. The table for this sample lists roughly 23,000 clones; about 90% of them were counted only once. The ten largest account for 0.67% of the sample. Sequencing was performed on CD4+ T cells from peripheral blood mononuclear cells, taken in the third trimester of pregnancy. These receptor sequences come from a female donor in good health, enrolled as a control in a pregnancy study.

The chain carries TRBV10-3 and TRBJ1-3, with D uncertain. V was clipped by 8 bases and J by 4 bases, with 12 bases between them. This CDR3 comprises 13 residues. The germline CDR1 and CDR2 sequences are ENHRY and SYGVKD. The CDR3 protein is CAIREGSGNTIYF. As DNA, the CDR3 is TGTGCCATCCGCGAGGGCAGCGGAAACACCATATATTTT.

The rearrangement uses TRBV5-1 and TRBJ2-1; D remains unclear. Germline V CDR1 and CDR2: SGHRS, YFSETQ. V was shortened by 0 bases and J by 7 bases, with 11 bases between the two germline ends. The CDR3 covers 14 residues. The CDR3 bases are TGCGCCAGCAGCTTGGTTCTCGGTCGTAATGAGCAGTTCTTC. Its translation: CASSLVLGRNEQFF.

The rearrangement joins TRBV6-4 to TRBJ1-6; D unresolved. This CDR3 comprises 14 residues. Between the trimmed V and J ends, which lost 5 bases and 9 bases, there was a span of 14 bases. In germline, CDR1 is MRHNA, CDR2 SNTAGT. CDR3 loop: CASSPAPGSSPLHF. The DNA of the CDR3 is TGTGCCAGCAGTCCGGCCCCAGGTAGTTCACCCCTCCACTTT.

This clone is labeled medium-sized. The V and J genes are TRBV19 and TRBJ1-1; D is undetermined. Germline V gene data show CDR1 as LNHDA and CDR2 as SQIVND (reference sequence). The CDR3 has 12 amino acids. Trimming took 4 bases from V and 1 from J, leaving 4 bases between them. CDR3 residues: CASSRQNTEAFF. As DNA, the CDR3 is TGTGCCAGTAGTAGACAGAACACTGAAGCTTTCTTT.

CDR3 residues: CASSVDRGPYEQYF. CDR3 bases: TGCGCCAGCAGTGTCGACAGGGGGCCCTACGAGCAGTACTTC. V usage is TRBV10-1 and J usage is TRBJ2-7, with 10 bases identical to TRBD1. V lost 4 bases to trimming and J lost 2 bases; unmatched junction nucleotides: 2. This CDR3 is 14 amino acids long. The germline CDR1 and CDR2 sequences are WNHNN and SYGVQD (reference sequence).

The chain couples TRBV6-4 to TRBJ2-1, with 9 bases lining up with TRBD2. Unmatched junction bases numbered 3, after V lost 0 bases and J lost 3 bases. This CDR3 is built from 16 residues. The germline CDR1 and CDR2 sequences are MRHNA and SNTAGT. The CDR3 DNA is TGTGCCAGCAGTGACTCTGCGGGGGGGTTCTACAATGAGCAGTTCTTC. Protein sequence: CASSDSAGGFYNEQFF.

V is TRBV19 and J is TRBJ1-3, with D perhaps TRBD1 (5 bases). The CDR3 is made up of 14 amino acids. Germline V gene lookup returns CDR1 LNHDA and CDR2 SQIVND (reference sequence). Trimming pared 8 bases from V and 0 bases from J, leaving 11 bases between. The CDR3 here is CASEDTSSGNTIYF. CDR3 DNA sequence: TGTGCCAGTGAGGACACCTCCTCTGGAAACACCATATATTTT.

V gene TRBV27 combines with J gene TRBJ1-2; 7 nucleotides align to TRBD1. This CDR3 has 16 residues. CDR1 is MNHEY, CDR2 SMNVEV, per germline (reference sequence). V shed 6 bases, J shed 0 bases, and the junction held 10 bases outside the gene matches. The CDR3 DNA reads as TGTGCCAGCAGGGAAGGACAGGAAGGAGCTAACTATGGCTACACCTTC. Protein: CASREGQEGANYGYTF.